These T cell receptor beta chains were read from a single sample in a study of blood T cell repertoires in COVID-19. Generated by immunoSEQ multiplex PCR, the TCRdb table keeps only in-frame clones and is missing some. The table shows under 150,000 clones, with 80% to 90% occurring only once. Material: peripheral blood. The receptors shown here come from a woman aged 60-70 years with active COVID-19. The CDR3 runs from the conserved cysteine through the conserved F or W. D genes are given only for firm matches. For some rows the clone size is stated as once, few or many, or as a class when expanded; others skip it.

v_gene: TRBV7-3
d_gene: .
abundance: .
j_gene: TRBJ2-1
CDR3nt: TGTGCCAGCAGCCCTTACGGGGGCTCCTACAATGAGCAGTTCTTC
CDR3aa: CASSPYGGSYNEQFF

v_gene: TRBV12-3/TRBV12-4
d_gene: .
abundance: .
j_gene: TRBJ2-1
CDR3nt: TGTGCCAGCAGTTTCGGGTCGCATGAGCAGTTCTTC
CDR3aa: CASSFGSHEQFF

v_gene: TRBV9
d_gene: TRBD2
abundance: .
j_gene: TRBJ2-2
CDR3nt: TGTGCCAGCAGCCCCTCCGGGAGGTTCATGGGGGAGCTGTTTTTT
CDR3aa: CASSPSGRFMGELFF

v_gene: TRBV24-1
d_gene: .
abundance: .
j_gene: TRBJ2-1
CDR3nt: TGTGCCACCAGTGATTTGGAATCCCTGGGGAGCCCGTTCTTC
CDR3aa: CATSDLESLGSPFF

v_gene: TRBV6-1
d_gene: .
abundance: .
j_gene: TRBJ1-2
CDR3nt: TGTGCCAGCAGTGAACAGGGTTCGTATGGCTACACCTTC
CDR3aa: CASSEQGSYGYTF

v_gene: TRBV18
d_gene: .
abundance: .
j_gene: TRBJ1-2
CDR3nt: TGTGCCAGCTCACCACCCGCAACAGGGTTTGGTGGCTACACCTTC
CDR3aa: CASSPPATGFGGYTF

v_gene: TRBV4-3
d_gene: .
abundance: .
j_gene: TRBJ1-6
CDR3nt: TGCGCCAGCAGCCAAGAACCGGGGAATTCACCCCTCCACTTT
CDR3aa: CASSQEPGNSPLHF

v_gene: TRBV2
d_gene: .
abundance: .
j_gene: TRBJ1-4
CDR3nt: TGTGCCAGCAGTGAAAAGGTCCCAAGGAGTGAAAAACTGTTTTTT
CDR3aa: CASSEKVPRSEKLFF

v_gene: TRBV4-2
d_gene: .
abundance: .
j_gene: TRBJ2-7
CDR3nt: TGTGCCAGCAGCCAGGGGACGCACGGGGGTTACGAGCAGTACTTC
CDR3aa: CASSQGTHGGYEQYF

v_gene: TRBV2
d_gene: .
abundance: few
j_gene: TRBJ2-1
CDR3nt: TGTGCCAGCAGTGGCGGAACTCTCTCCTACAATGAGCAGTTCTTC
CDR3aa: CASSGGTLSYNEQFF